This paragraph covers one T cell receptor beta chain sequence. These data belong to a study of blood T cell repertoires in COVID-19. On the study more broadly: COVID-19 samples, acute and convalescent, were from the United States, Italy and Spain. In each case, the material was cDNA or gDNA derived from T cells, B-cell-depleted T cells, or PBMCs.

The CDR3 totals 14 residues. The V gene's germline CDR1 is SGHTA and CDR2 FQGTGA. The junction had 5 bases not matched to a gene; V was cut back by 5 bases and J by 6 bases. In the original analysis: Cell counts per sample came from amplifying reference gene primers. Profiling relied on immunoSEQ multiplex PCR, and the TCRdb table lists in-frame clones only, not all of them. V, J and clone size reflect that table, while D and trimming were determined from the DNA. This table holds roughly 200,000 clones, more than 80% found once. Seattle researchers signed up patients amid active infection and tracked them longitudinally.

This chain joins TRBV7-3 and TRBJ2-1; TRBD2 aligns across 9 bases. Input material: peripheral blood. The clonotype originates from a woman older than 75 with COVID-19, enrolled during active disease. CDR3 sequence (DNA): TGTGCCAGCAGCAATAGCGGGAGTATCAATGAGCAGTTCTTC. Amino acid sequence: CASSNSGSINEQFF.